The 24 T cell receptor beta chains presented below share a single source sample, sequenced in a study of shared clonotypes between healthy human individuals. Some clones are missing from TCRdb's copy, which holds only in-frame ones; the method was immunoSEQ multiplex PCR. The table includes approximately 1.5 million clones, nearly 99% detected once. The material sequenced was naive CD4+ T cells sorted from blood. Subset: CD45RA+ positively selected. The origin of the receptors is a man aged 30 to 45 in good health.

The chain couples TRBV4-1 to TRBJ1-2; TRBD1 might be the D (6 bases). Trimming left V 2 bases short and J 2 bases short, with 9 bases between. Germline V CDR1 and CDR2: MGHRA, YSYEKL. The CDR3 contains 14 residues. CDR3 protein: CASSQNRVNYGYTF. The CDR3 DNA reads TGCGCCAGCAGCCAAAACAGGGTAAACTATGGCTACACCTTC.

The chain has TRBV10-2 and TRBJ1-5; D is ambiguous. V gave up 2 bases and J gave up 0 bases, with 2 bases separating them. CDR3 length: 13 amino acids. CDR1 is WSHSY and CDR2 is SAAADI in the germline V gene. As DNA, the CDR3 is TGCGCCAGCAGTGAGGGTAGCAATCAGCCCCAGCATTTT. Amino acid sequence: CASSEGSNQPQHF.

Note on this clone: This CDR3 is also generated by other DNA sequences in the sample. The DNA of the CDR3 is TGTGCCAGCAGGACAGGGGGCTCTGGGGCCAACGTCCTGACTTTC. Translation: CASRTGGSGANVLTF. This chain joins TRBV28 and TRBJ2-6, with 9 bases aligning to TRBD1. Germline assignment: CDR1 MDHEN and CDR2 SYDVKM. This CDR3 is built from 15 residues. The ends lost 6 bases at V and 0 bases at J; junction bases unmatched: 0.

This clone is a singleton in its sample. The chain links TRBV19 to TRBJ1-1; unclear D gene. CDR1 is LNHDA, CDR2 SQIVND, per germline (reference sequence). V shed 6 bases and J shed 1 base, with 21 bases lying between them. This CDR3 is built from 17 residues. CDR3 nucleotide sequence: TGTGCCAGTAGATCTTTAAATCGAGTGTTAGGGAACACTGAAGCTTTCTTT. This codes for CASRSLNRVLGNTEAFF.

The chain joins TRBV18 to TRBJ1-3; TRBD1 matches 9 bases. Trimming removed 2 bases from V and 4 bases from J; junction bases left unmatched: 9. The CDR3 consists of 17 residues. Germline loops: CDR1 KGHSH, CDR2 LQKENI. The CDR3: CASSPEGQGFSGNTIYF. In DNA form, the CDR3 reads TGTGCCAGCTCACCAGAGGGACAGGGCTTTTCCGGAAACACCATATATTTT. The full variable domain, in which reference TRBV18 and TRBJ1-3 provide the parts outside the CDR3, is NAGVMQNPRHLVRRRGQEARLRCSPMKGHSHVYWYRQLPEEGLKFMVYLQKENIIDESGMPKERFSAEFPKEGPSILRIQQVVRGDSAAYFCASSPEGQGFSGNTIYFGEGSWLTVV.

This clone was seen a single time. CDR3 loop: CASSATDGREGWDTQYF. The CDR3 DNA is TGTGCCAGCAGTGCTACCGACGGCAGGGAAGGATGGGATACGCAGTATTTT. This sequence joins TRBV25-1 and TRBJ2-3; D is possibly TRBD1 (5 bases). Trimming stripped 4 bases from V and 6 bases from J, with 23 bases between. The V gene's germline CDR1 is MGHDK and CDR2 SYGVNS. The length of the CDR3 is 17 residues.

This chain joins TRBV5-6 and TRBJ2-5; weak D call: TRBD2 (5 bases). The germline V gene encodes CDR1 SGHDT and CDR2 YYEEEE. The CDR3 spans 15 residues. V was shortened by 4 bases and J by 5 bases, with 18 bases between the two germline ends. This CDR3 is CASSLERETRETQYF. CDR3 DNA: TGTGCCAGCAGCCTAGAGAGGGAGACTCGGGAGACCCAGTACTTC. Combining the CDR3 with reference TRBV5-6 and TRBJ2-5 gives the whole variable domain DAGVTQSPTHLIKTRGQQVTLRCSPKSGHDTVSWYQQALGQGPQFIFQYYEEEERQRGNFPDRFSGHQFPNYSSELNVNALLLGDSALYLCASSLERETRETQYFGPGTRLLVL.

The gene calls are TRBV6-1 and TRBJ2-2; D gene ambiguous. Trimming took 2 bases from V and 6 from J, leaving 10 bases between them. The V gene's germline CDR1 is MNHNS and CDR2 SASEGT. The CDR3 sequence is 14 residues long. Here the CDR3 reads CASSELRNSGELFF. The CDR3 nucleotides are TGTGCCAGCAGTGAACTCAGGAATTCCGGGGAGCTGTTTTTT.

The chain couples TRBV7-9 to TRBJ2-1; 12 nucleotides match TRBD2. J lost 6 bases, V lost 5 bases, and 11 bases had no gene match. The germline CDR1 and CDR2 sequences are SEHNR and FQNEAQ (reference sequence). The CDR3 loop spans 17 amino acids. The CDR3 bases are TGTGCCAGCAGCCGAAGGGCGGGACTAGCGGGCCCCAATGAGCAGTTCTTC. It specifies CASSRRAGLAGPNEQFF.

The chain's CDR3 is CASSYSTGPFDGYTF. The CDR3 DNA is TGTGCCAGCAGTTACTCGACAGGGCCTTTTGATGGCTACACCTTC. The gene calls are TRBV6-5 and TRBJ1-2; the match to TRBD1 covers 7 bases. CDR1 and CDR2 from the germline V gene are MNHEY and SVGAGI. The CDR3 covers 15 residues. The V gene end was trimmed by 0 bases and the J gene end by 6 bases; junction bases not matched to a gene: 7.

This CDR3 is CASSLSPPGAGRPGGYTF. The CDR3 coding sequence is TGTGCCAGCAGTTTATCACCCCCTGGGGCAGGCCGACCGGGAGGCTACACCTTC. This chain links TRBV27 with TRBJ1-2; perhaps TRBD1 as D (5 bases). The CDR3 is made up of 18 amino acids. CDR1 is MNHEY, CDR2 SMNVEV, per germline (reference sequence). V lost 0 bases, J lost 8 bases, and 25 bases lay in between.

The gene calls are TRBV27 and TRBJ1-4; possible D gene TRBD1, 6 bases. The CDR3 is made up of 15 amino acids. V gave up 1 base and J gave up 7 bases, with 13 bases separating them. From germline, CDR1 is MNHEY and CDR2 SMNVEV (reference sequence). CDR3 in DNA: TGTGCCAGCAGTTTATTTGGGACACGCGGTGAAAAACTGTTTTTT. As protein: CASSLFGTRGEKLFF.

The chain joins TRBV7-6 to TRBJ2-5; 12 bases are a match to TRBD2. Unmatched junction bases numbered 3, after V lost 2 bases and J lost 5 bases. The length of the CDR3 is 15 residues. Germline-derived CDR1 and CDR2 are SGHVS and FNYEAQ. CDR3 protein: CASSLWTSGVETQYF. The CDR3 coding sequence is TGTGCCAGCAGCTTATGGACTAGCGGGGTGGAGACCCAGTACTTC.

The chain combines TRBV18 with TRBJ2-1; 9 nucleotides match TRBD2. This CDR3 is built from 15 residues. Trimming took 5 bases from V and 5 from J; bases not matched to a gene: 7. Germline V gene sequence: CDR1 KGHSH, CDR2 LQKENI. CDR3 DNA: TGTGCCAGCTCAAACAGCGGGAGGTCCCACAATGAGCAGTTCTTC. It specifies CASSNSGRSHNEQFF. The full variable domain, in which reference TRBV18 and TRBJ2-1 provide the parts outside the CDR3, is NAGVMQNPRHLVRRRGQEARLRCSPMKGHSHVYWYRQLPEEGLKFMVYLQKENIIDESGMPKERFSAEFPKEGPSILRIQQVVRGDSAAYFCASSNSGRSHNEQFFGPGTRLTVL.

V is TRBV27 and J is TRBJ2-7; tentatively, D is TRBD2 (6 bases). Germline V gene sequence: CDR1 MNHEY, CDR2 SMNVEV (reference sequence). The V end lost 3 bases, the J end lost 2 bases, and 23 bases lay between the germline ends. The CDR3 totals 18 residues. The CDR3 sequence is CASSFRPPGSRLTYEQYF. The CDR3 DNA follows: TGTGCCAGCAGTTTTAGGCCCCCCGGGAGTCGCCTGACCTACGAGCAGTACTTC.

This clone came up once. V usage is TRBV5-1 and J usage is TRBJ2-2; 7 nucleotides line up with TRBD2. This CDR3 is built from 16 residues. The V segment lost 3 bases and the J segment 1 base; nucleotides outside the gene matches: 6. Per the germline V gene, CDR1 is SGHRS and CDR2 is YFSETQ. The CDR3 reads CASSSGLGGNTGELFF. The CDR3 coding sequence is TGCGCCAGCAGCTCAGGACTAGGCGGGAACACCGGGGAGCTGTTTTTT.

The J gene is TRBJ2-7, the V gene TRBV5-5; 8 positions agree with TRBD1. The CDR3 covers 14 residues. Germline V gene lookup returns CDR1 SGHKS and CDR2 YYEKEE (reference sequence). J lost 4 bases, V lost 0 bases, and 3 bases had no gene match. The CDR3 coding sequence is TGTGCCAGCAGCTTGGGACAGGGGCTATACGAGCAGTACTTC. It encodes CASSLGQGLYEQYF. The entire variable domain, with the rest obtained from reference TRBV5-5 and TRBJ2-7, is as follows: DAGVTQSPTHLIKTRGQQVTLRCSPISGHKSVSWYQQVLGQGPQFIFQYYEKEERGRGNFPDRFSARQFPNYSSELNVNALLLGDSALYLCASSLGQGLYEQYFGPGTRLTVT.

As regards this clone: Other nucleotide sequences in the sample specify the same CDR3. CDR3 DNA sequence: TGTGCCAGTAGCGGGCTCTCCTACGAGCAGTACTTC. Translating gives CASSGLSYEQYF. This sequence joins TRBV19 and TRBJ2-7; no clear D. The CDR3 spans 12 residues. The V end lost 6 bases, the J end lost 0 bases, and 6 bases lay between the germline ends. CDR1 and CDR2 (germline): LNHDA, SQIVND (reference sequence). Supplemented by reference TRBV19 and TRBJ2-7, the full variable domain reads DGGITQSPKYLFRKEGQNVTLSCEQNLNHDAMYWYRQDPGQGLRLIYYSQIVNDFQKGDIAEGYSVSREKKESFPLTVTSAQKNPTAFYLCASSGLSYEQYFGPGTRLTVT.

J is TRBJ1-1 and V is TRBV5-5, with D tentatively TRBD1 (5 bases). Germline V lookup: CDR1 SGHKS, CDR2 YYEKEE (reference sequence). The V end lost 2 bases, the J end lost 4 bases, and 12 bases lay between the germline ends. This CDR3 has 14 residues. As DNA, the CDR3 is TGTGCCAGCAGCTTATGGGGGGGAAGCACTGAAGCTTTCTTT. Residues: CASSLWGGSTEAFF.

This chain uses TRBV11-3 with TRBJ2-2; 10 bases align to TRBD2. Germline assignment: CDR1 SGHNT and CDR2 YENEEA. V dropped 1 base and J dropped 4; count of bases not matched to a gene: 6. The CDR3 is 17 residues long. The CDR3 bases are TGTGCCAGCAGCTTAGGTTCTAGCGGGAGTACCACCGGGGAGCTGTTTTTT. This gives the protein CASSLGSSGSTTGELFF. The complete variable domain, with remaining parts taken from reference TRBV11-3 and TRBJ2-2, reads EAGVVQSPRYKIIEKKQPVAFWCNPISGHNTLYWYLQNLGQGPELLIRYENEEAVDDSQLPKDRFSAERLKGVDSTLKIQPAELGDSAVYLCASSLGSSGSTTGELFFGEGSRLTVL.

The genes are TRBV19 and TRBJ2-7; 8 nucleotides match TRBD2. Germline assignment: CDR1 LNHDA and CDR2 SQIVND (reference sequence). The CDR3 has 14 residues. V shed 6 bases, J shed 3 bases, and the junction held 7 bases outside the gene matches. CDR3 sequence (DNA): TGTGCCAGTAGCGGGAGGGACCCATTCTACGAGCAGTACTTC. Amino acid sequence: CASSGRDPFYEQYF.

The V gene is TRBV14, the J gene TRBJ2-6; 7 nucleotides line up with TRBD1. The CDR3 extends over 15 amino acids. Trimming took 6 bases from V and 1 from J; bases not matched to a gene: 3. Germline CDR1 and CDR2: SGHDN and FVKESK. The CDR3 DNA follows: TGTGCCAGCAGGGTGACAGGGTCTGGGGCCAACGTCCTGACTTTC. Translation: CASRVTGSGANVLTF.

This chain links TRBV5-1 with TRBJ1-4, with D maybe TRBD1 (5 bases). Looked up from germline, CDR1 is SGHRS and CDR2 is YFSETQ. The CDR3 sequence is 13 residues long. Trimming removed 7 bases at V and 4 bases at J, with 11 bases between. The CDR3 is CASGAASNEKLFF. CDR3 DNA sequence: TGCGCCAGCGGGGCAGCGAGTAATGAAAAACTGTTTTTT.

The V call is TRBV10-3, the J call TRBJ2-7, with D possibly matching TRBD2 (5 bases). From germline, CDR1 is ENHRY and CDR2 SYGVKD. V was cut by 3 bases and J by 5 bases, with 20 bases left in between. The CDR3 has 16 amino acids. In DNA, the CDR3 is TGTGCCATCAGTGATGAGCCCCGAGGAGGTCGGGACGAGCAGTACTTC. Translated, it gives CAISDEPRGGRDEQYF.